This T cell receptor beta chain was captured in a study of cytomegalovirus exposure and HLA in healthy donors. Across the study: Around 86 million unique TCRs, all from HLA-typed donors, were included in an early release of the data. The study's findings and limits: Excluded: some indistinguishable V segments such as TRBV6-2 and TRBV6-3. Cytomegalovirus association was listed for under 200 TCR beta chains.

A multiplex PCR was run with 60 Vbeta primers and 13 Jbeta primers. The data were produced by immunoSEQ multiplex PCR, yet TCRdb's version contains in-frame clones alone and is incomplete. The sample contains some 180,000 clones, 65% to 80% of which appear only once. To note about this clone: Its antigen is unidentified.

V dropped 6 bases and J dropped 2 bases, with 14 bases sitting between them. Germline assignment: CDR1 MDHEN and CDR2 SYDVKM. The CDR3 runs to 14 residues. Sequenced: PBMCs. The chain links TRBV28 to TRBJ2-7; no firm D call. This clonotype was obtained from a woman in her 30s in good health and CMV-seropositive. In DNA, the CDR3 is TGTGCCAGCAGCTGGGCGACGGTGCCCTACGAGCAGTACTTC. Translated, it gives CASSWATVPYEQYF. Full variable domain (outside the CDR3, taken from reference TRBV28 and TRBJ2-7): DVKVTQSSRYLVKRTGEKVFLECVQDMDHENMFWYRQDPGLGLRLIYFSYDVKMKEKGDIPEGYSVSREKKERFSLILESASTNQTSMYLCASSWATVPYEQYFGPGTRLTVT.